Only a few counts were recorded for the clone carrying this T cell receptor beta chain. Its antigen is not identified. The sample is drawn from a study of human T cells and chemical hapten exposure. Across the whole study: Variability of per-sample TCR yields stemmed mainly from small differences in pooled library volume.

Individual cDNA molecules each carried unique molecular identifiers attached by the library. TCRdb called the RACE reads again in MiXCR, with one record for every CDR3 protein. Here the sample spans 350,000 to 400,000 distinct CDR3 sequences, around 6% being singletons. Study outcomes and limitations: Sensitization with DPC brought no change to TCRs above 1 in 1000 in frequency. Expanded TCRs created a significantly greater count of big CDR3 similarity clusters than controls did.

Time point described: patch test 2, 6 weeks after DPC sensitization. Treatment specified: therapeutic diphenylcyclopropenone sensitization with weekly scalp DPC. This sample comprised whole blood, obtained in connection with sensitization to the hapten diphenylcyclopropenone (DPC). This sequence originates from a woman aged 18 to 35 with alopecia areata. Some clones in this sample may be carry-over from other donors' samples.

CDR3: CASSPRSVQPQHF. The DNA of the CDR3 is TGTGCCAGCAGTCCCAGATCCGTTCAGCCCCAGCATTTT. The chain carries TRBV12-3 or TRBV12-4 and TRBJ1-5, with D unclear. V was cut by 5 bases and J by 6 bases, with 11 bases left in between. The CDR3 contains 13 residues.